Below, 25 T cell receptor beta chains from the same sample are listed, as sequenced in a study of sequential checkpoint blockade in melanoma. Treatment here: randomized to nivolumab then ipilimumab (arm A) or the reverse (arm B). Method: immunoSEQ multiplex PCR; TCRdb's copy keeps in-frame clones and lacks some. The sample holds tens of thousands of clones, approximately 79% seen once. Specimen: CD8+ T cells sorted from blood (inferred from file names), collected from a patient given nivolumab and ipilimumab in sequence. All receptors derive from a human donor with melanoma.

This clone was observed a few times. V is TRBV30 and J is TRBJ1-2, with 8 nucleotides matching TRBD1. Germline V gene lookup returns CDR1 GTSNPN and CDR2 SVGIG (reference sequence). J was trimmed by 7 bases and V by 2 bases; bases with no gene match: 6. This CDR3 region has 13 residues. The CDR3 nucleotides are TGTGCCTGGAGTCTGACAGGGGTCCGTGGCTACACCTTC. Translation gives CAWSLTGVRGYTF.

This chain uses TRBV5-6 with TRBJ1-2; TRBD1 matches 8 bases. V was pared by 4 bases and J by 8 bases, with 4 bases of the junction left unmatched. This CDR3 contains 12 residues. From germline, CDR1 is SGHDT and CDR2 YYEEEE. CDR3 residues: CASSLHRGGYTF. The CDR3 nucleotides read TGTGCCAGCAGCCTGCACAGGGGGGGCTACACCTTC.

J is TRBJ2-7 and V is TRBV19, with D perhaps matching TRBD1 (5 bases). The CDR3 spans 16 residues. Trimming cost V 0 bases and J 2 bases, with 14 bases left between them. The germline V gene has CDR1 LNHDA and CDR2 SQIVND (reference sequence). CDR3 loop: CASSIDHQGATYEQYF. CDR3 sequence (DNA): TGTGCCAGTAGTATAGATCACCAGGGCGCGACCTACGAGCAGTACTTC.

This clone was found once. V and J are TRBV7-6 and TRBJ2-5; 12 bases fit TRBD1. The CDR3 is made up of 16 amino acids. Germline CDR1 SGHVS, CDR2 FNYEAQ. J gave up 3 bases and V 5 bases, and 7 bases lay outside the gene matches. CDR3 bases: TGTGCCAGCAGCACCGGGGGACAGGGGGCCGAAGAGACCCAGTACTTC. Amino acid sequence: CASSTGGQGAEETQYF.

This chain uses TRBV10-1 with TRBJ2-7; 8 nucleotides align to TRBD1. The CDR3 spans 15 residues. With 2 bases clipped from V and 1 base from J, the junction kept 4 bases outside the gene matches. CDR1 and CDR2 (germline): WNHNN, SYGVQD (reference sequence). DNA of the CDR3: TGCGCCAGCAGTGAGGGACAGGGAGGATCCTACGAGCAGTACTTC. Protein: CASSEGQGGSYEQYF.

This clone was counted only a few times. The chain recombines TRBV2 with TRBJ2-2, with 8 bases aligning to TRBD2. The CDR3 has 17 residues. Looked up from germline, CDR1 is SNHLY and CDR2 is FYNNEI. The V segment lost 1 base and the J segment 0 bases; nucleotides outside the gene matches: 4. Here the CDR3 DNA reads TGTGCCAGCAGTGAAGTATCTAGCGGGTCGAACACCGGGGAGCTGTTTTTT. Amino acid sequence: CASSEVSSGSNTGELFF.

The rearrangement joins TRBV28 to TRBJ2-1; no definite D call. This CDR3 is built from 15 residues. V was trimmed by 5 bases and J by 2 bases, leaving 13 bases between them. The germline V gene encodes CDR1 MDHEN and CDR2 SYDVKM. This CDR3 is CASSPRVEAYNEQFF. In DNA, the CDR3 is TGTGCCAGCAGTCCCCGGGTCGAGGCCTACAATGAGCAGTTCTTC.

The V and J genes are TRBV30 and TRBJ2-6; weak D call: TRBD1 (6 bases). The CDR3 is 17 residues long. V gave up 1 base and J gave up 0 bases, with 13 bases separating them. CDR1 is GTSNPN, CDR2 SVGIG, per germline (reference sequence). CDR3 loop: CAWSGAGVTSGANVLTF. The CDR3 DNA follows: TGTGCCTGGAGTGGGGCAGGGGTGACCTCTGGGGCCAACGTCCTGACTTTC. Complete variable domain (other parts from reference TRBV30 and TRBJ2-6): SQTIHQWPATLVQPVGSPLSLECTVEGTSNPNLYWYRQAAGRGLQLLFYSVGIGQISSEVPQNLSASRPQDRQFILSSKKLLLSDSGFYLCAWSGAGVTSGANVLTFGAGSRLTVL.

The rearrangement joins TRBV27 to TRBJ2-5; weak D call: TRBD1 (6 bases). The end of the DNA aligns better with TRBJ2-7, so the J call may be wrong. Looked up from germline, CDR1 is MNHEY and CDR2 is SMNVEV (reference sequence). CDR3 length equals 15 residues. The CDR3 is CASSSAPDSSYEQYF. The CDR3 nucleotides read TGTGCCAGCAGTTCGGCCCCGGACAGCTCCTACGAGCAGTACTTC.

The chain has TRBV7-6 and TRBJ2-3; tentative D call: TRBD2 (6 bases). This CDR3 has 14 amino acids. V was clipped by 4 bases and J by 5 bases, with 13 bases between them. CDR1 and CDR2 (germline): SGHVS, FNYEAQ. The CDR3 protein is CASSSEDSGDTQYF. Written as DNA, the CDR3 is TGTGCCAGCAGCTCCGAGGATAGCGGAGATACGCAGTATTTT. Supplemented by reference TRBV7-6 and TRBJ2-3, the full variable domain reads GAGVSQSPRYKVTKRGQDVALRCDPISGHVSLYWYRQALGQGPEFLTYFNYEAQQDKSGLPNDRFSAERPEGSISTLTIQRTEQRDSAMYRCASSSEDSGDTQYFGPGTRLTVL.

A few counts support this clone. The chain combines TRBV5-6 with TRBJ2-1; TRBD1 matches 9 bases. Per the germline V gene, CDR1 is SGHDT and CDR2 is YYEEEE. This CDR3 region has 15 residues. The ends lost 4 bases at V and 4 bases at J; junction bases unmatched: 6. The CDR3 region has the DNA TGTGCCAGCAGCACCGGGACAGGGAATTACAATGAGCAGTTCTTC. As protein: CASSTGTGNYNEQFF. Full variable domain (rest looked up from reference TRBV5-6 and TRBJ2-1): DAGVTQSPTHLIKTRGQQVTLRCSPKSGHDTVSWYQQALGQGPQFIFQYYEEEERQRGNFPDRFSGHQFPNYSSELNVNALLLGDSALYLCASSTGTGNYNEQFFGPGTRLTVL.

The chain couples TRBV18 to TRBJ1-2; perhaps TRBD1 as D (5 bases). Germline-derived CDR1 and CDR2 are KGHSH and LQKENI. This CDR3 contains 15 residues. Trimming took 3 bases from V and 6 from J, leaving 17 bases between them. The CDR3 sequence: CASSPAAGKWDGYTF. The CDR3 DNA is TGTGCCAGCTCACCTGCGGCAGGGAAATGGGATGGCTACACCTTC.

V gene TRBV7-9 combines with J gene TRBJ1-2, with no clear D. CDR3 length: 15 amino acids. The V end was cut by 1 base, the J end by 8 bases, with 17 bases between. Germline V gives CDR1 SEHNR, CDR2 FQNEAQ (reference sequence). The CDR3 region is CASSLVGIPQKGYTF. As DNA, the CDR3 is TGTGCCAGCAGCTTAGTCGGTATCCCACAGAAGGGCTACACCTTC.

The chain uses TRBV19 and TRBJ2-3; possibly TRBD1 for D (6 bases). Germline-derived CDR1 and CDR2 are LNHDA and SQIVND (reference sequence). Between the trimmed V and J ends, which lost 1 base and 2 bases, there was a span of 13 bases. The CDR3 length is 16 residues. CDR3 sequence reads: CASSIVTGLSTDTQYF. The CDR3 bases are TGTGCCAGTAGTATAGTAACAGGGTTGTCCACAGATACGCAGTATTTT.

The chain combines TRBV5-1 with TRBJ2-7; 7 nucleotides match TRBD1. Germline lookup yields CDR1 SGHRS and CDR2 YFSETQ. Trimming took 4 bases from V and 0 from J; bases not matched to a gene: 4. The CDR3 runs 14 residues. The CDR3 region is CASSITGDSYEQYF. The CDR3 bases are TGCGCCAGCAGCATCACAGGGGACTCCTACGAGCAGTACTTC.

This rearrangement joins TRBV10-3 to TRBJ2-7, with 7 nucleotides matching TRBD2. Germline V gives CDR1 ENHRY, CDR2 SYGVKD. The ends lost 6 bases at V and 1 base at J; junction bases unmatched: 6. This CDR3 has 14 residues. In DNA form, the CDR3 reads TGTGCCATCAGCGACCCGGGACTATCCTACGAGCAGTACTTC. It is translated as CAISDPGLSYEQYF.

The chain recombines TRBV27 with TRBJ1-2; D may be TRBD1 (6 bases). CDR1 is MNHEY and CDR2 is SMNVEV in the germline V gene (reference sequence). The CDR3 is made up of 15 amino acids. Trimming removed 3 bases from V and 4 bases from J, with 15 bases in between. The CDR3 DNA follows: TGTGCCAGCAGTTTGTCCCCAGGGGCCCCCTATGGCTACACCTTC. It specifies CASSLSPGAPYGYTF.

The chain employs TRBV10-2 and TRBJ2-7; 9 bases are shared with TRBD2. This CDR3 spans 13 amino acids. Trimming took 7 bases from V and 6 from J; bases not matched to a gene: 7. Germline V gene sequence: CDR1 WSHSY, CDR2 SAAADI. The CDR3 DNA follows: TGCGCCAGCACGACTAGCGGTACAGGCGAGCAGTACTTC. Its translation is CASTTSGTGEQYF.

The chain combines TRBV19 with TRBJ2-7; D is ambiguous. Germline values: CDR1 LNHDA, CDR2 SQIVND (reference sequence). The CDR3 has 11 residues. Trimming removed 4 bases at V and 4 bases at J, with 5 bases between. The DNA for the CDR3 is TGTGCCAGTAGTAACGGGTACGAGCAGTACTTC. Its translation: CASSNGYEQYF.

This rearrangement joins TRBV7-8 to TRBJ2-3; 9 positions agree with TRBD2. The CDR3 is made up of 15 amino acids. With 2 bases clipped from V and 5 bases from J, the junction kept 5 bases outside the gene matches. The germline gives CDR1 SGHVS, CDR2 FQNEAQ. CDR3 protein: CASSLSLAGLDTQYF. For the CDR3, the DNA is TGTGCCAGCAGCTTATCTCTAGCGGGGTTAGATACGCAGTATTTT.

The V and J genes are TRBV28 and TRBJ2-7; D is unresolved. Trimming stripped 6 bases from V and 4 bases from J, with 16 bases between. From germline, CDR1 is MDHEN and CDR2 SYDVKM. The CDR3 is 14 residues long. CDR3 sequence: CASRAGHLSYEQYF. The CDR3 nucleotides read TGTGCCAGCAGAGCAGGCCATCTATCTTACGAGCAGTACTTC.

This clone has only a few counts. V gene TRBV6-5 combines with J gene TRBJ2-3; 9 bases map to TRBD2. V dropped 2 bases and J dropped 5; count of bases not matched to a gene: 8. The CDR3 has 16 amino acids. CDR1 is MNHEY and CDR2 is SVGAGI in the germline V gene. The CDR3 reads CASSYLGGGAVDTQYF. The CDR3 DNA reads TGTGCCAGCAGTTACCTTGGCGGGGGGGCGGTAGATACGCAGTATTTT.

The rearrangement joins TRBV30 to TRBJ2-7, with TRBD1 identical over 9 bases. The CDR3 spans 14 residues. Trimming cost V 4 bases and J 5 bases; bases outside gene matches: 9. Germline V gene lookup returns CDR1 GTSNPN and CDR2 SVGIG (reference sequence). Here the CDR3 DNA reads TGTGCCTGGAAGGTGGGGACAGGGTGGGACGAGCAGTACTTC. Translation: CAWKVGTGWDEQYF.

This rearrangement joins TRBV28 to TRBJ1-2; D is possibly TRBD1 (5 bases). V gave up 2 bases and J gave up 8 bases, with 12 bases separating them. The germline V gene encodes CDR1 MDHEN and CDR2 SYDVKM. The CDR3 covers 13 residues. The CDR3 here is CASSLMAGTGYTF. The CDR3 DNA reads as TGTGCCAGCAGTTTAATGGCGGGGACCGGCTACACCTTC.

The J gene is TRBJ2-3, the V gene TRBV6-6; D is perhaps TRBD2 (5 bases). The V and J ends lost 0 bases and 2 bases respectively, with 9 bases between them. The CDR3 contains 15 residues. Germline CDR1 reads MNHNY; CDR2 reads SVGAGI (reference sequence). The chain's CDR3 is CASSYSRGITDTQYF. The DNA for the CDR3 is TGTGCCAGCAGTTACTCACGGGGAATCACAGATACGCAGTATTTT.